This passage covers 4 T cell receptor beta chains from one sample sequenced in a study of beta chain features in type 1 diabetes. Whole-study results and caveats: There was a moderate but significant shortening of TCRB CDR3s in all four CD4+ subsets of Type 1 diabetes patients.

Their cognate antigens are unknown. Expressed TCRB transcripts were sequenced, since all the RNA that had been isolated was reverse transcribed. Here immunoSEQ multiplex PCR was the method, and the copy in TCRdb shows in-frame clones only, minus some. The repertoire holds 150,000 to 200,000 clones, with about 7.8% as singletons. Sequenced: central memory CD4+ T cells from blood. Every receptor here comes from a woman between 35 and 50 years old with type 1 diabetes.

J is TRBJ2-7 and V is TRBV27; the match to TRBD2 covers 7 bases. CDR1 and CDR2 (germline): MNHEY, SMNVEV (reference sequence). The junction had 4 bases not matched to a gene; V was cut back by 6 bases and J by 2 bases. The CDR3 is made up of 13 amino acids. CDR3 sequence (DNA): TGTGCCAGCAGCACTAGCGCTCCCTACGAGCAGTACTTC. This gives the protein CASSTSAPYEQYF.

This sequence joins TRBV9 and TRBJ2-7, with 9 positions matching TRBD1. CDR1 is SGDLS, CDR2 YYNGEE, per germline. The CDR3 is 17 amino acids. The trim removed 3 bases at V and 4 bases at J, leaving 14 bases unmatched. The CDR3 is CASSAGPGQGHLYEQYF. In DNA form, the CDR3 reads TGTGCCAGCAGCGCCGGCCCGGGACAGGGTCATTTGTACGAGCAGTACTTC.

This clone came up many times. This chain links TRBV28 with TRBJ2-6; 9 positions agree with TRBD1. Losses at the gene ends were 6 bases for V and 4 bases for J; bases not matched to a gene: 10. The CDR3 consists of 17 residues. Germline lookup yields CDR1 MDHEN and CDR2 SYDVKM. This CDR3 reads CASSHGQGISGANVLTF. CDR3 sequence (DNA): TGTGCCAGCAGCCACGGACAGGGGATTTCCGGGGCCAACGTCCTGACTTTC.

A few counts support this clone. The chain combines TRBV19 with TRBJ2-7, with D possibly matching TRBD2 (5 bases). The germline gives CDR1 LNHDA, CDR2 SQIVND (reference sequence). This CDR3 has 15 residues. V gave up 6 bases and J gave up 3 bases, with 18 bases separating them. The CDR3, as DNA: TGTGCCAGTAGAACCTCTAGCAGCCTACACTACGAGCAGTACTTC. Amino acid sequence: CASRTSSSLHYEQYF.